This TCR beta chain originates from a study of T cells in Graves' hyperthyroidism and ophthalmopathy. At the level of the study: Peripheral blood was collected at initial diagnosis, before any treatment.

Across 18 months, stable Graves' hyperthyroidism was marked by no progression to ophthalmopathy. The V gene lost 7 bases and the J gene lost 6 bases, with 24 bases spanning the gap. The CDR3 length is 16 residues. Looked up from germline, CDR1 is MNHEY and CDR2 is SVGAGI. Amplified TCR beta CDR3 regions came from RNA transcripts. The study used the HTBI primer set for a first-round RT-PCR of the TCR CDR3. TCRdb re-derived calls from the multiplex PCR reads in MiXCR, one entry per CDR3 protein. The table has more than 550,000 distinct CDR3 sequences, around a sixth seen once. This clonotype occurred a few times.

Input material: blood. The origin of this receptor is a man aged 50-59 years with Graves' hyperthyroidism. This chain joins TRBV6-5 and TRBJ1-1; D is perhaps TRBD1 (5 bases). DNA for the CDR3: TGTGCCAGCACTTTAAGTGGGGGAGTGGCGATGGCTGAAGCTTTCTTT. Translation gives CASTLSGGVAMAEAFF.